The 31 T cell receptor beta chains presented below share a single source sample, sequenced in a study of CD8 T cells in ankylosing spondylitis. TCRdb reanalysed the 5' RACE reads using MiXCR and keeps one entry per CDR3 protein. The sample lists 350,000 or so distinct CDR3 sequences, roughly 10% seen once, with around 8.4% in the top ten. The specimen sequenced was blood, either unsorted or a sorted T cell fraction (not recorded which). Receptor source: a female donor with ankylosing spondylitis or in good health (not recorded which).

A few counts support this clonotype. V is TRBV5-1 and J is TRBJ2-2, with D maybe TRBD1 (6 bases). This CDR3 spans 15 amino acids. Trimming pared 0 bases from V and 5 bases from J, leaving 11 bases between. The germline V gene encodes CDR1 SGHRS and CDR2 YFSETQ. The CDR3 DNA reads TGCGCCAGCAGCTTGGCGGACAGAAAGACCGGGGAGCTGTTTTTT. Protein product: CASSLADRKTGELFF.

This clonotype was seen ten or more times. V usage is TRBV10-3 and J usage is TRBJ1-1, with 8 bases fitting TRBD1. Trimming took 6 bases from V and 1 from J; bases not matched to a gene: 4. Germline V gene lookup returns CDR1 ENHRY and CDR2 SYGVKD. This CDR3 is 14 amino acids long. As DNA, the CDR3 is TGTGCCATCAGCCAAGGACAGGGGAACACTGAAGCTTTCTTT. Translating it yields CAISQGQGNTEAFF.

There are many counts of this clonotype. The chain recombines TRBV5-1 with TRBJ1-2; 8 positions match TRBD1. Germline V gene sequence: CDR1 SGHRS, CDR2 YFSETQ. This CDR3 comprises 15 residues. V lost 3 bases and J lost 6; bases outside the gene matches: 10. The CDR3 loop is CASSSLRQGSHGYTF. The CDR3, as DNA: TGCGCCAGCAGCTCTCTACGACAGGGGAGTCATGGCTACACCTTC.

This clonotype has a count of ten or more. The rearrangement links TRBV6-2 or TRBV6-3 to TRBJ2-1; possible D gene TRBD2, 5 bases. Germline V lookup: CDR1 MNHEY, CDR2 SVGEGT. V gave up 7 bases and J gave up 6 bases, with 28 bases separating them. This CDR3 is built from 18 residues. Written as DNA, the CDR3 is TGTGCCAGCACTCCATGGATAGGTGGGAGAGCGGCCTTCAATGAGCAGTTCTTC. Amino acid sequence: CASTPWIGGRAAFNEQFF.

This clonotype was detected only a few times. The chain recombines TRBV20-1 with TRBJ1-2; D remains unclear. The length of the CDR3 is 14 residues. V lost 3 bases to trimming and J lost 3 bases, with 14 bases between them. Germline-derived CDR1 and CDR2 are DFQATT and SNEGSKA (reference sequence). The CDR3 loop is CSARLPGRDYGYTF. CDR3 nucleotide sequence: TGCAGTGCTAGGTTGCCCGGGAGGGACTATGGCTACACCTTC.

There are many counts of this clonotype. The chain recombines TRBV29-1 with TRBJ2-2; D is tentatively TRBD1 or TRBD2 (5 bases each). In germline, CDR1 is SQVTM, CDR2 ANQGSEA. Trimming left V 5 bases short and J 2 bases short, with 9 bases between. CDR3 length equals 13 residues. CDR3 nucleotides: TGCAGCGTTCGACGGGGCAACACCGGGGAGCTGTTTTTT. It specifies CSVRRGNTGELFF.

This clonotype was counted a few times. Here the CDR3 reads CASSSGGGAILTF. The CDR3 nucleotides are TGTGCCAGCAGCTCAGGAGGAGGAGCAATCCTGACTTTC. J is TRBJ2-6 and V is TRBV7-2; D is possibly TRBD2 (5 bases). The CDR3 contains 13 residues. CDR1 is SGHTA and CDR2 is FQGNSA in the germline V gene. Between the trimmed V and J ends, which lost 4 bases and 14 bases, there was a span of 15 bases.

This clonotype was found many times. For the CDR3, the DNA is TGTGCCAGCAGCTCGAGACAGGGGGCATGGACTGAAGCTTTCTTT. It yields the protein CASSSRQGAWTEAFF. V and J are TRBV9 and TRBJ1-1; 10 bases fit TRBD1. Trimming at V came to 4 bases and at J to 5 bases, leaving 8 bases not matched to a gene. Germline values: CDR1 SGDLS, CDR2 YYNGEE. The CDR3 has 15 residues.

This clonotype was recorded at least ten times. The chain recombines TRBV20-1 with TRBJ2-1; D perhaps matches TRBD2 (5 bases). This CDR3 contains 15 residues. Trimming removed 3 bases at V and 0 bases at J, with 12 bases between. Germline V CDR1 and CDR2: DFQATT, SNEGSKA (reference sequence). The CDR3 DNA sequence: TGCAGTGCTAGCGCACTGGCGGGCTCCTACAATGAGCAGTTCTTC. Translating gives CSASALAGSYNEQFF.

A word on this clonotype: This may come from a read error, since a much larger clone is one base off. This chain uses TRBV10-1 with TRBJ2-3; D gene ambiguous. CDR3 length: 13 amino acids. V shed 6 bases and J shed 2 bases, with 9 bases lying between them. CDR1 WNHNN and CDR2 SYGVQD come from the germline V gene (reference sequence). The CDR3 region has the DNA TGCGCCAGCAGCTTTAACCCCACAGATACGCAGTATTTT. This encodes CASSFNPTDTQYF.

This clonotype has a count of ten or more. The gene calls are TRBV27 and TRBJ2-3; tentative D call: TRBD1 (6 bases). The V end lost 2 bases, the J end lost 5 bases, and 14 bases lay between the germline ends. The CDR3 extends over 15 amino acids. The germline gives CDR1 MNHEY, CDR2 SMNVEV (reference sequence). This chain's CDR3 is CASSLEQGTEDTQYF. The CDR3 DNA reads TGTGCCAGCAGTTTAGAGCAGGGGACCGAAGATACGCAGTATTTT.

The V gene is TRBV2, the J gene TRBJ1-2, with TRBD1 as a possible D gene (5 bases). The ends were cut back, 3 bases at V and 7 bases at J, with 18 bases in the middle. From germline, CDR1 is SNHLY and CDR2 FYNNEI. CDR3 length: 15 residues. The CDR3 sequence: CASSEGTVGLRGYTF. DNA for the CDR3: TGTGCCAGCAGTGAGGGGACTGTGGGTCTTCGTGGCTACACCTTC.

This clonotype was picked up many times. The chain is built from TRBV5-1 and TRBJ2-5, with D possibly being TRBD1 or TRBD2 (5 bases each). Germline V lookup: CDR1 SGHRS, CDR2 YFSETQ. There are 14 residues in the CDR3. V was pared by 0 bases and J by 5 bases, with 11 bases between. The chain's CDR3 is CASSLVAGTETQYF. Written as DNA, the CDR3 is TGCGCCAGCAGCTTGGTCGCAGGGACGGAGACCCAGTACTTC.

The chain is built from TRBV20-1 and TRBJ2-3; either TRBD1 or TRBD2 may fit D (5 bases each). Germline V lookup: CDR1 DFQATT, CDR2 SNEGSKA (reference sequence). The CDR3 consists of 19 residues. Deletions cut 0 bases from V and 7 bases from J, with 29 bases between. DNA for the CDR3: TGCAGTGCTAGAGATCGGGCCGGGGCCCAGTACCCCCAAGAATATACGCAGTATTTT. It translates to CSARDRAGAQYPQEYTQYF.

Ten or more counts support this clonotype. The chain recombines TRBV29-1 with TRBJ1-3; no firm D call. V was clipped by 1 base and J by 4 bases, with 11 bases between them. CDR3 size: 14 residues. Germline V gives CDR1 SQVTM, CDR2 ANQGSEA. The CDR3: CSVEGGVQGNTIYF. The CDR3 nucleotides are TGCAGCGTTGAAGGCGGGGTACAAGGAAACACCATATATTTT.

The chain couples TRBV15 to TRBJ1-6; D might be TRBD1 (5 bases). Trimming left V 0 bases short and J 12 bases short, with 9 bases between. The CDR3 covers 13 residues. CDR1 and CDR2 (germline): LNHNV, YYDKDF (reference sequence). In DNA form, the CDR3 reads TGTGCCACCAGCAGAGATTTTGGGGGACCCCTCCACTTT. It yields the protein CATSRDFGGPLHF.

The V gene is TRBV3-1, the J gene TRBJ1-6, with 9 bases aligning to TRBD1. With 3 bases clipped from V and 5 bases from J, the junction kept 2 bases outside the gene matches. CDR1 and CDR2 (germline): LGHDT, YNNKEL (reference sequence). The CDR3 contains 15 residues. In DNA, the CDR3 is TGTGCCAGCAGCCAGCGGACAGGGGATAATTCACCCCTCCACTTT. Translation gives CASSQRTGDNSPLHF.

This clonotype was counted many times. The chain is built from TRBV5-5 and TRBJ1-6; 7 positions agree with TRBD1. The CDR3 runs 16 residues. The V gene end was trimmed by 4 bases and the J gene end by 6 bases; junction bases not matched to a gene: 10. Per germline, CDR1 SGHKS and CDR2 YYEKEE (reference sequence). This chain's CDR3 is CASSPGDRDFNSPLHF. The CDR3 DNA sequence: TGTGCCAGCAGCCCCGGGGACAGAGACTTTAATTCACCCCTCCACTTT.

This clonotype was recorded once. This chain links TRBV20-1 with TRBJ2-3, with TRBD2 matching over 9 bases. The germline gives CDR1 DFQATT, CDR2 SNEGSKA (reference sequence). V shed 1 base, J shed 1 base, and the junction held 12 bases outside the gene matches. The CDR3 consists of 18 residues. CDR3 region: CSARGRLAGFLGTDTQYF. The CDR3 nucleotides are TGCAGTGCTAGAGGTCGGCTAGCGGGGTTTCTCGGCACAGATACGCAGTATTTT.

This clonotype was observed many times. V is TRBV20-1 and J is TRBJ1-2, with TRBD1 matching 9 bases. V was pared by 1 base and J by 5 bases, with 2 bases of the junction left unmatched. Germline V CDR1 and CDR2: DFQATT, SNEGSKA (reference sequence). The CDR3 covers 13 residues. The CDR3 loop reads CSARVGTGYGYTF. The CDR3, as DNA: TGCAGTGCTAGAGTTGGGACAGGGTATGGCTACACCTTC.

V gene TRBV27 combines with J gene TRBJ2-7; D gene ambiguous. V lost 1 base to trimming and J lost 0 bases, with 7 bases between them. The CDR3 is made up of 14 amino acids. Germline V gene sequence: CDR1 MNHEY, CDR2 SMNVEV (reference sequence). The CDR3 bases are TGTGCCAGCAGTTTATATCCCAGCTCCTACGAGCAGTACTTC. Amino acid sequence: CASSLYPSSYEQYF.

This clonotype was recorded at least ten times. This chain connects TRBV7-6 to TRBJ2-2; D gene ambiguous. V was clipped by 1 base and J by 3 bases, with 15 bases between them. The CDR3 has 17 residues. Germline values: CDR1 SGHVS, CDR2 FNYEAQ. CDR3 loop: CASSLGIGSVYTGELFF. The CDR3 DNA sequence: TGTGCCAGCAGCTTAGGGATCGGCAGCGTCTACACCGGGGAGCTGTTTTTT. The whole variable domain, filled in from reference TRBV7-6 and TRBJ2-2, reads GAGVSQSPRYKVTKRGQDVALRCDPISGHVSLYWYRQALGQGPEFLTYFNYEAQQDKSGLPNDRFSAERPEGSISTLTIQRTEQRDSAMYRCASSLGIGSVYTGELFFGEGSRLTVL.

The table lists this clonotype with a few counts. The CDR3 loop is CASSEGALEQYF. The CDR3, as DNA: TGTGCCAGCAGTGAAGGGGCTCTCGAGCAGTACTTC. The V gene is TRBV6-1, the J gene TRBJ2-7; D is uncertain. Between the trimmed V and J ends, which lost 1 base and 6 bases, there was a span of 7 bases. Germline CDR1 and CDR2: MNHNS and SASEGT. This CDR3 region has 12 residues.

This chain uses TRBV7-9 with TRBJ2-7; TRBD2 agrees at 10 bases. This CDR3 spans 14 amino acids. Trimming at V came to 9 bases and at J to 1 base, leaving 6 bases not matched to a gene. In germline, CDR1 is SEHNR, CDR2 FQNEAQ (reference sequence). CDR3 loop: CASTGLADSYEQYF. CDR3 nucleotides: TGTGCCAGTACAGGACTAGCGGATTCCTACGAGCAGTACTTC.

This clonotype occurred a few times. The chain joins TRBV5-4 to TRBJ1-4; D is undetermined. CDR1 and CDR2 from the germline V gene are SGHNT and YYREEE (reference sequence). This CDR3 contains 13 residues. Between the trimmed V and J ends, which lost 2 bases and 2 bases, there was a span of 4 bases. As DNA, the CDR3 is TGTGCCAGCAGCTTCAATACTAATGAAAAACTGTTTTTT. It encodes CASSFNTNEKLFF.

The chain uses TRBV18 and TRBJ2-7, with 14 bases fitting TRBD2. Germline CDR1 reads KGHSH; CDR2 reads LQKENI. The CDR3 is 18 amino acids. The V gene end was trimmed by 2 bases and the J gene end by 1 base; junction bases not matched to a gene: 7. Here the CDR3 DNA reads TGTGCCAGCTCACCAATTCCCGGGACTAGCGGGGGTTCCTACGAGCAGTACTTC. Amino acid sequence: CASSPIPGTSGGSYEQYF.

This clonotype was observed many times. V and J are TRBV15 and TRBJ2-7, with 9 bases matching TRBD1. The germline V gene has CDR1 LNHNV and CDR2 YYDKDF (reference sequence). V was clipped by 0 bases and J by 4 bases; unmatched bases: 13. The CDR3 is made up of 18 amino acids. The CDR3 bases are TGTGCCACCAGCAGAGATTATGGGTCCGGGACAGGGTCGTACGAGCAGTACTTC. Protein sequence: CATSRDYGSGTGSYEQYF.

This clonotype was recorded many times. This chain joins TRBV20-1 and TRBJ1-5; maybe TRBD1 (5 bases). The V end was cut by 3 bases, the J end by 6 bases, with 12 bases between. The CDR3 consists of 13 residues. Germline CDR1 is DFQATT and CDR2 is SNEGSKA (reference sequence). CDR3 sequence reads: CSASLTVVQPQHF. Written as DNA, the CDR3 is TGCAGTGCTAGTTTGACAGTTGTTCAGCCCCAGCATTTT.

The rearrangement uses TRBV5-1 and TRBJ2-3, with unresolved D. V was shortened by 3 bases and J by 2 bases, with 13 bases between the two germline ends. This CDR3 region has 15 residues. Germline-derived CDR1 and CDR2 are SGHRS and YFSETQ. Here the CDR3 DNA reads TGCGCCAGCAGCTCTACCGGACCCAACACAGATACGCAGTATTTT. The encoded protein is CASSSTGPNTDTQYF.

The sample holds many counts of this clonotype. The chain recombines TRBV29-1 with TRBJ2-6; D is undetermined. The germline V gene encodes CDR1 SQVTM and CDR2 ANQGSEA. Trimming took off 0 bases at V and 0 bases at J, with 6 bases between the two ends. CDR3 length equals 15 residues. The CDR3 DNA sequence: TGCAGCGTTGAAGATCATAACTCTGGGGCCAACGTCCTGACTTTC. The encoded protein is CSVEDHNSGANVLTF.

This clonotype was seen ten or more times. The V gene is TRBV7-6, the J gene TRBJ2-7, with D maybe TRBD1 (5 bases). V was cut by 2 bases and J by 6 bases, with 11 bases left in between. The CDR3 length is 13 residues. Looked up from germline, CDR1 is SGHVS and CDR2 is FNYEAQ. CDR3 nucleotide sequence: TGTGCCAGCAGCTTATCCAGGGAAGGCGAGCAGTACTTC. Translated: CASSLSREGEQYF.